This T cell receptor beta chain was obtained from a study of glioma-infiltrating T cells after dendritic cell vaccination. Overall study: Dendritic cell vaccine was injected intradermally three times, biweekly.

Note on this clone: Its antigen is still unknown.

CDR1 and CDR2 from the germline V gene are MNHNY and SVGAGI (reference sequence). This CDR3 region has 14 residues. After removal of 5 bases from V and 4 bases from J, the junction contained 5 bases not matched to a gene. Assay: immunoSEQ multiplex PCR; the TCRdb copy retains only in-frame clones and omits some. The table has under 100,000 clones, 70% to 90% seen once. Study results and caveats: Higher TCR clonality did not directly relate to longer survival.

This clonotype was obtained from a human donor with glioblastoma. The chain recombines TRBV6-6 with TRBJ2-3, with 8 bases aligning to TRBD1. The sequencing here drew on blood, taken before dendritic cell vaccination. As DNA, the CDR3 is TGTGCCAGCAGTCCCCCAGGGGGCGCAGATACGCAGTATTTT. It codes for CASSPPGGADTQYF.